What follows is one T cell receptor (beta chain) and its context. The record originates from a study of T cell changes during pregnancy in multiple sclerosis. Using immunoSEQ multiplex PCR, the repertoire was profiled, and TCRdb retains in-frame clones only, with some absent. The sample holds about 80,000 clones, around 89% seen once. There are 14 residues in the CDR3. The germline gives CDR1 LNHDA, CDR2 SQIVND (reference sequence). V lost 3 bases to trimming and J lost 1 base, with 6 bases between them. This TCR derives from a female donor with multiple sclerosis, enrolled in a pregnancy study. The sequenced sample was peripheral blood, obtained before pregnancy. V usage is TRBV19 and J usage is TRBJ2-2; no clear D gene. The CDR3 reads CASSMAGNTGELFF. CDR3 DNA: TGTGCCAGTAGTATGGCAGGGAACACCGGGGAGCTGTTTTTT.